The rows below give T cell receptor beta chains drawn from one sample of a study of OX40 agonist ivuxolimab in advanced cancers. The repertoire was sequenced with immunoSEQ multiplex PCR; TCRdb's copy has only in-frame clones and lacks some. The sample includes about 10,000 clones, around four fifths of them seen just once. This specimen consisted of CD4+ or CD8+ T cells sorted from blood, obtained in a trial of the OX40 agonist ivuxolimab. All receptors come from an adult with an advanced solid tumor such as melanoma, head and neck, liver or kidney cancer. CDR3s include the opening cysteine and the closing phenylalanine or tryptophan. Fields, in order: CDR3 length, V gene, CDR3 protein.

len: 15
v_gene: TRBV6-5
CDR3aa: CASKAGTSGTYEQYF

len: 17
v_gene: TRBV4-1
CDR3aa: CASSQEEGAGVPGELFF

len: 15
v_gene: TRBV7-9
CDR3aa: CASSLPGTQAYEQYF

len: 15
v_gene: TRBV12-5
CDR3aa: CASGSPDTPGETQYF

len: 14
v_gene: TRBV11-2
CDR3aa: CASSLGQGGTEAFF

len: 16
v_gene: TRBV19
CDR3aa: CASSRPPGFAGNTIYF

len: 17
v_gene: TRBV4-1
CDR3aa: CASSLQGGYSSYNEQFF

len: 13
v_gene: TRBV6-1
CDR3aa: CASRGTGGWEQYF

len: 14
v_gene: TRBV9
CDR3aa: CASSVGVAGYEQYF

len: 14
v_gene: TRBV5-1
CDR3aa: CASSLRGPAEKLFF

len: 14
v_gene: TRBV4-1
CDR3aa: CASSQDSTAYEQYF

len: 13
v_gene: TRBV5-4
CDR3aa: CASSFGGGYEQYF

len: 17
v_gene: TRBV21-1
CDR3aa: CASSHRTGGSGANVLTF